This record looks at one T cell receptor beta chain sequence and its context. Germline CDR1 SGDLS, CDR2 YYNGEE. V lost 7 bases, J lost 2 bases, and 8 bases stayed unmatched. This CDR3 is 16 amino acids long. The data originate from a study of Tregs in tolerant kidney transplant recipients. The protocol was immunoSEQ multiplex PCR, while the TCRdb copy is restricted to in-frame clones and leaves out a portion. Of roughly 99,000 clones in the sample, roughly 93% are singletons; the top ten hold approximately 0.5%. V gene TRBV9 combines with J gene TRBJ2-3; 12 bases agree with TRBD2. The sequence was collected from a human donor who received a combined kidney and bone marrow transplant. The specimen was CD4+ T cells from blood, collected before the transplant. The CDR3, as DNA: TGTGCCAGCGGCACGAGACTAGCGGGAGCCACAGATACGCAGTATTTT. Translated: CASGTRLAGATDTQYF.